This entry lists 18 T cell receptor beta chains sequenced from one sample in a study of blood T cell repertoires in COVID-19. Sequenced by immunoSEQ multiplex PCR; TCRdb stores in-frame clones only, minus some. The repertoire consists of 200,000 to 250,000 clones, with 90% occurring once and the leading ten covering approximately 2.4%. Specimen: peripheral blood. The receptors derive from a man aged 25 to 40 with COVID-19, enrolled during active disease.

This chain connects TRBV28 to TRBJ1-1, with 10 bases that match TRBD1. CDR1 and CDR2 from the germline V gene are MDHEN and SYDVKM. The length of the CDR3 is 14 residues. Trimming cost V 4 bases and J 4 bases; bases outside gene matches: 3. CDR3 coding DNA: TGTGCCAGCAGTTCCGGGACAGGGGTCACTGAAGCTTTCTTT. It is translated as CASSSGTGVTEAFF.

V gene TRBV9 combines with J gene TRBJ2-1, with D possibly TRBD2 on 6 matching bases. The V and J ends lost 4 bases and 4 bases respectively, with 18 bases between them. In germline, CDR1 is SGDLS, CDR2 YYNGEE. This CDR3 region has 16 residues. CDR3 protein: CASSSLGTSAYNEQFF. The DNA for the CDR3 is TGTGCCAGCAGCTCATTGGGGACTTCAGCATACAATGAGCAGTTCTTC. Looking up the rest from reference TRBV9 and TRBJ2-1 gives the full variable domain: DSGVTQTPKHLITATGQRVTLRCSPRSGDLSVYWYQQSLDQGLQFLIQYYNGEERAKGNILERFSAQQFPDLHSELNLSSLELGDSALYFCASSSLGTSAYNEQFFGPGTRLTVL.

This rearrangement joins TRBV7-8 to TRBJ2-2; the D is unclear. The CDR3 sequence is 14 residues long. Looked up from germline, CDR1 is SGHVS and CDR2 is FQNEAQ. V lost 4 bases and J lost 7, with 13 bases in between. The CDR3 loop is CASSSDKRSGELFF. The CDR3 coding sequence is TGTGCCAGCAGCTCAGATAAGAGGAGCGGGGAGCTGTTTTTT.

CDR3 coding DNA: TGTGCCAGCAGCCCGCCCTGGGGCGGGGGGCAGGCAGATACGCAGTATTTT. Translation gives CASSPPWGGGQADTQYF. V is TRBV11-2 and J is TRBJ2-3, with 8 bases lining up with TRBD2. The CDR3 is 17 amino acids. J gave up 4 bases and V 5 bases, and 14 bases lay outside the gene matches. Germline-derived CDR1 and CDR2 are SGHAT and FQNNGV.

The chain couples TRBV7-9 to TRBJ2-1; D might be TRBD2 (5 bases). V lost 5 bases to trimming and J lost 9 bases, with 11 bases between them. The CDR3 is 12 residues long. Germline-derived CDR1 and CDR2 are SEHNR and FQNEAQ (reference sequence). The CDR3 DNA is TGTGCCAGCAGCCCAGAACGGGGTGAGCAGTTCTTC. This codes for CASSPERGEQFF.

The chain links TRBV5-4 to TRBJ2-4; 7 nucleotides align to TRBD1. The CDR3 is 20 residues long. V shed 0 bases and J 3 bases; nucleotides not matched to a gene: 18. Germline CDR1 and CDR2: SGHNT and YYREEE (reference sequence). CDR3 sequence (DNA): TGTGCCAGCAGCTTGGGATTGGGACAGAGGGCGACGGGTGGCAAAAACATTCAGTACTTC. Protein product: CASSLGLGQRATGGKNIQYF.

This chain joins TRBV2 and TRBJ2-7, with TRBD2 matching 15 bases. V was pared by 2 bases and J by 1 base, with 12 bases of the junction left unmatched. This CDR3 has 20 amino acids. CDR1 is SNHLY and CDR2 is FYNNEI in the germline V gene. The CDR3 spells CASSEFSGTSGGFLSYEQYF. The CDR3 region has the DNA TGTGCCAGCAGTGAATTTAGCGGGACTAGCGGGGGGTTCCTATCCTACGAGCAGTACTTC.

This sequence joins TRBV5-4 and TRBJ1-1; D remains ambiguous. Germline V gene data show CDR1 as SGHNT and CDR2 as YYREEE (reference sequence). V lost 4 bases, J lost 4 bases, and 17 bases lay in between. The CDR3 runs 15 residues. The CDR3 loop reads CASSTNGVASTEAFF. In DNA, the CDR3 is TGTGCCAGCAGCACAAACGGGGTTGCGAGCACTGAAGCTTTCTTT. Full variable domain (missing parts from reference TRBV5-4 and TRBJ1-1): ETGVTQSPTHLIKTRGQQVTLRCSSQSGHNTVSWYQQALGQGPQFIFQYYREEENGRGNFPPRFSGLQFPNYSSELNVNALELDDSALYLCASSTNGVASTEAFFGQGTRLTVV.

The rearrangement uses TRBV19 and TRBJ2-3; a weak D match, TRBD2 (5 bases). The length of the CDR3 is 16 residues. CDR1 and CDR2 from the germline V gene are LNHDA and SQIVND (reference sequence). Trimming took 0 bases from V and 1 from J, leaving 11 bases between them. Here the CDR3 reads CASSIDWSGRTDTQYF. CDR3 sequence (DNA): TGTGCCAGTAGTATAGATTGGAGCGGTCGCACAGATACGCAGTATTTT.

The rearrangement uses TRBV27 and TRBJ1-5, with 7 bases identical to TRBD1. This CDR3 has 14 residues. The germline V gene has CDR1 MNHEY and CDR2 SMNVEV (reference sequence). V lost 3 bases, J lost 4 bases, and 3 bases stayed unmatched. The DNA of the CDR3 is TGTGCCAGCAGTTTCTACAGGGGAAATCAGCCCCAGCATTTT. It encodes CASSFYRGNQPQHF.

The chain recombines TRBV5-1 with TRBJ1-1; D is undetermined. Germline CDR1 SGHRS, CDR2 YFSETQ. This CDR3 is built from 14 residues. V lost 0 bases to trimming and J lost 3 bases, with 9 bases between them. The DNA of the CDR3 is TGCGCCAGCAGCTTGGGGCCAGGCGACACTGAAGCTTTCTTT. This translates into CASSLGPGDTEAFF.

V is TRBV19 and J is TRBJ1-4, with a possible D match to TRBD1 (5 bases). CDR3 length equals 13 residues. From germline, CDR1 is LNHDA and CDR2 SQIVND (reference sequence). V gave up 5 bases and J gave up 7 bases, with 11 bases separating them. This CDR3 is CASSPPGLEKLFF. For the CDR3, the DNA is TGTGCCAGTAGTCCACCGGGACTTGAAAAACTGTTTTTT.

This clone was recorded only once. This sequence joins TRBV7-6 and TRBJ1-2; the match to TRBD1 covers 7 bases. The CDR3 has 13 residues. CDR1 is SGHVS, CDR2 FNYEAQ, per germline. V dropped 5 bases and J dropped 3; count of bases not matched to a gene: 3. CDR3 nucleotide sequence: TGTGCCAGCAGCCCCGACAGGGACTATGGCTACACCTTC. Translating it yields CASSPDRDYGYTF.

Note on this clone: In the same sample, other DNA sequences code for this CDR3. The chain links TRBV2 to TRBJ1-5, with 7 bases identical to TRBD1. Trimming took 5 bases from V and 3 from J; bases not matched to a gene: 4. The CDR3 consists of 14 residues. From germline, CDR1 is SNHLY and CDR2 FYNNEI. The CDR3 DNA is TGTGCCAGCAGTTCACAGGGGTCCAATCAGCCCCAGCATTTT. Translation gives CASSSQGSNQPQHF.

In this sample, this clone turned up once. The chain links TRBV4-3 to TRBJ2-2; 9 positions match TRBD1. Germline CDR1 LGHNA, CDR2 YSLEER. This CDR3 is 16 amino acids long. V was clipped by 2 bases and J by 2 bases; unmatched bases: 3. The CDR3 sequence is CASSQKGQGNTGELFF. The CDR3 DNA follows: TGCGCCAGCAGCCAAAAGGGACAGGGAAACACCGGGGAGCTGTTTTTT.

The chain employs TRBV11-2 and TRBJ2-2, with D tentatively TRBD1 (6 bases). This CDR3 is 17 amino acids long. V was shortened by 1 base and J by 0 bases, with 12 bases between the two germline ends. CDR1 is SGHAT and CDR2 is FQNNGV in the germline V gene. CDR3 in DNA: TGTGCCAGCAGCTTAGTGGCAGGGGCGACGAACACCGGGGAGCTGTTTTTT. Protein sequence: CASSLVAGATNTGELFF.

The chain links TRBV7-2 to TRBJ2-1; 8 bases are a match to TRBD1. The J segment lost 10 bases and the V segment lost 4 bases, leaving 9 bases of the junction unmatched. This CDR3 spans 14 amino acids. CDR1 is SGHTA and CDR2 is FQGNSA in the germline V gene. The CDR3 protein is CASSSHQGAGEQFF. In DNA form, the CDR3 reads TGTGCCAGCAGCTCCCATCAGGGGGCGGGGGAGCAGTTCTTC. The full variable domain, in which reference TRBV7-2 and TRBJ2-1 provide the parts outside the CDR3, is GAGVSQSPSNKVTEKGKDVELRCDPISGHTALYWYRQSLGQGLEFLIYFQGNSAPDKSGLPSDRFSAERTGGSVSTLTIQRTQQEDSAVYLCASSSHQGAGEQFFGPGTRLTVL.

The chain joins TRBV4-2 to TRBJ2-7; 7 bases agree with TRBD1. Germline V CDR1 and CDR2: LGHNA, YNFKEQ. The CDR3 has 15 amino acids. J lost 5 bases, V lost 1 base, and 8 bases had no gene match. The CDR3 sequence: CASSQGQGPSDEQYF. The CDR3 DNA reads TGTGCCAGCAGCCAAGGACAGGGACCATCGGACGAGCAGTACTTC.